The 32 T cell receptor beta chains in this list originate from one sample, sequenced in a study of human T cells and chemical hapten exposure. As the library was built, unique molecular identifiers were attached to individual cDNA molecules. TCRdb processed the reads anew with MiXCR; each CDR3 protein has one entry. The table includes around 120,000 distinct CDR3 sequences, around 9% detected once. The authors extracted total RNA from unfractionated whole blood. Input material: whole blood. The origin of the receptors is a human donor in good health. Some clones in this sample may be carry-over from other donors' samples.

This clonotype has more than one count but fewer than ten. The chain employs TRBV19 and TRBJ2-1; D is unresolved. V gave up 4 bases and J gave up 0 bases, with 4 bases separating them. In germline, CDR1 is LNHDA, CDR2 SQIVND (reference sequence). The CDR3 runs 13 residues. CDR3 in amino acids: CASSTGSYNEQFF. The CDR3 DNA reads TGTGCCAGTAGTACCGGCTCCTACAATGAGCAGTTCTTC.

This clonotype was counted only a few times. The chain links TRBV7-8 to TRBJ2-2; D remains unclear. The germline V and J ends were trimmed by 8 bases and 4 bases, with 11 bases remaining between them. Germline CDR1 is SGHVS and CDR2 is FQNEAQ. CDR3 length: 13 amino acids. The CDR3 loop is CASSIGGTGELFF. CDR3 DNA sequence: TGTGCCAGCTCGATAGGTGGCACCGGGGAGCTGTTTTTT.

This clonotype occurred many times. The gene calls are TRBV27 and TRBJ2-3; D call uncertain. The CDR3 is 15 amino acids. CDR1 and CDR2 from the germline V gene are MNHEY and SMNVEV (reference sequence). The V end lost 2 bases, the J end lost 2 bases, and 11 bases lay between the germline ends. This chain's CDR3 is CASSLGRRITDTQYF. As DNA, the CDR3 is TGTGCCAGCAGTTTAGGACGCAGAATCACAGATACGCAGTATTTT.

CDR3 protein: CATSDPLAGAGDTQYF. For the CDR3, the DNA is TGTGCCACCAGTGATCCTCTAGCGGGAGCTGGAGATACGCAGTATTTT. V usage is TRBV24-1 and J usage is TRBJ2-3, with 10 nucleotides matching TRBD2. This CDR3 contains 16 residues. The V segment lost 3 bases and the J segment 5 bases; nucleotides outside the gene matches: 7. Germline loops: CDR1 KGHDR, CDR2 SFDVKD.

This clonotype turned up a few times. This chain joins TRBV11-2 and TRBJ1-4; 10 nucleotides match TRBD1. The CDR3 has 15 residues. CDR1 is SGHAT and CDR2 is FQNNGV in the germline V gene. Trimming at V came to 7 bases and at J to 8 bases, leaving 10 bases not matched to a gene. CDR3 nucleotide sequence: TGTGCCAGCACCACAGGACAGGGGGTAGGAGAAAAACTGTTTTTT. Protein sequence: CASTTGQGVGEKLFF.

The chain links TRBV4-1 to TRBJ2-7; 9 bases are a match to TRBD1. Germline loops: CDR1 MGHRA, CDR2 YSYEKL. This CDR3 is built from 15 residues. Trimming at V came to 4 bases and at J to 3 bases, leaving 7 bases not matched to a gene. In DNA form, the CDR3 reads TGCGCCAGCAGCCTACCGGGACAGGGAGGCTACGAGCAGTACTTC. Amino acid sequence: CASSLPGQGGYEQYF.

This clonotype was seen repeatedly, ten times or more. The V gene is TRBV6-4, the J gene TRBJ2-2; 7 bases fit TRBD1. This CDR3 spans 14 amino acids. V trimming: 8 bases; J trimming: 3 bases; junction bases outside the gene matches: 6. CDR1 MRHNA and CDR2 SNTAGT come from the germline V gene. The CDR3 region has the DNA TGTGCCAGCTCCGACAGGGCCGACACCGGGGAGCTGTTTTTT. Its translation: CASSDRADTGELFF.

In its sample, this clonotype was seen a few times. The chain couples TRBV7-8 to TRBJ2-3, with D unresolved. Per the germline V gene, CDR1 is SGHVS and CDR2 is FQNEAQ. This CDR3 has 17 amino acids. V shed 1 base and J shed 1 base, with 15 bases lying between them. CDR3 region: CASSLGAANLRTDTQYF. CDR3 DNA sequence: TGTGCCAGCAGCTTAGGGGCGGCGAATCTTCGCACAGATACGCAGTATTTT. The whole variable domain, remainder taken from reference TRBV7-8 and TRBJ2-3, is GAGVSQSPRYKVAKRGQDVALRCDPISGHVSLFWYQQALGQGPEFLTYFQNEAQLDKSGLPSDRFFAERPEGSVSTLKIQRTQQEDSAVYLCASSLGAANLRTDTQYFGPGTRLTVL.

In its sample, this clonotype was seen many times. The chain carries TRBV3-1 and TRBJ1-5; maybe TRBD1 (5 bases). With 5 bases removed from V and 3 bases from J, the gap between germline ends came to 8 bases. This CDR3 has 13 amino acids. CDR1 LGHDT and CDR2 YNNKEL come from the germline V gene (reference sequence). The CDR3 protein is CASSVGPNQPQHF. In nucleotides, the CDR3 is TGTGCCAGCAGCGTGGGGCCCAATCAGCCCCAGCATTTT.

A remark on this clonotype: This may arise from a read error, as a much more abundant clone is one base away. The chain uses TRBV5-1 and TRBJ1-1; a weak D match, TRBD1 (5 bases). CDR3 length equals 16 residues. CDR1 SGHRS and CDR2 YFSETQ come from the germline V gene. The CDR3 sequence: CASSFTTGRRGTVAFF. CDR3 DNA: TGCGCCAGCAGCTTCACCACCGGGAGGCGGGGCACTGTAGCTTTCTTT.

In its sample, this clonotype was seen a few times. V gene TRBV10-3 combines with J gene TRBJ2-7, with 11 bases identical to TRBD1. The germline V gene has CDR1 ENHRY and CDR2 SYGVKD. The CDR3 totals 14 residues. Trimming cost V 6 bases and J 0 bases; bases outside gene matches: 1. The CDR3: CAIRGQGASYEQYF. DNA for the CDR3: TGTGCCATCAGAGGACAGGGGGCCTCCTACGAGCAGTACTTC.

This clonotype was seen repeatedly, ten times or more. The chain couples TRBV5-1 to TRBJ2-7; D perhaps matches TRBD2 (6 bases). The CDR3 consists of 14 residues. Trimming left V 0 bases short and J 3 bases short, with 10 bases between. CDR1 and CDR2 (germline): SGHRS, YFSETQ. CDR3 nucleotide sequence: TGCGCCAGCAGCTTGGGGCAGGACTACTACGAGCAGTACTTC. Translated, it gives CASSLGQDYYEQYF. Full variable domain (rest looked up from reference TRBV5-1 and TRBJ2-7): KAGVTQTPRYLIKTRGQQVTLSCSPISGHRSVSWYQQTPGQGLQFLFEYFSETQRNKGNFPGRFSGRQFSNSRSEMNVSTLELGDSALYLCASSLGQDYYEQYFGPGTRLTVT.

This chain uses TRBV29-1 with TRBJ2-7; a possible D gene is TRBD2 (7 bases). The germline V and J ends were trimmed by 6 bases and 0 bases, with 12 bases remaining between them. Germline V gene lookup returns CDR1 SQVTM and CDR2 ANQGSEA. The CDR3 is 13 residues long. CDR3 coding DNA: TGCAGCGTGGGGGGGGACATCTCCTACGAGCAGTACTTC. Its translation: CSVGGDISYEQYF.

This clonotype appeared many times. The rearrangement uses TRBV6-1 and TRBJ2-3, with D possibly being TRBD1 (6 bases). The V end was cut by 4 bases, the J end by 2 bases, with 10 bases between. Germline lookup yields CDR1 MNHNS and CDR2 SASEGT. The CDR3 has 14 amino acids. In nucleotides, the CDR3 is TGTGCCAGCAGTGGGAAGGGACACACAGATACGCAGTATTTT. This codes for CASSGKGHTDTQYF.

This clonotype was counted between two and nine times. The chain employs TRBV4-2 and TRBJ1-1, with no clear D. CDR1 is LGHNA, CDR2 YNFKEQ, per germline. CDR3 length: 14 residues. V lost 1 base and J 2 bases, leaving 8 bases between the germline ends. The CDR3: CASSQVGLNTEAFF. The CDR3 DNA follows: TGTGCCAGCAGCCAAGTAGGGTTAAACACTGAAGCTTTCTTT.

As concerns this clonotype: A read error may explain this, as a much larger clone is one base away. V gene TRBV5-1 combines with J gene TRBJ2-2; 8 nucleotides line up with TRBD2. CDR1 and CDR2 from the germline V gene are SGHRS and YFSETQ. The CDR3 loop spans 15 amino acids. This CDR3 is CTSRLGSGTPGELFF. The DNA of the CDR3 is TGCACCAGCAGGCTCGGTAGCGGGACCCCCGGGGAGCTGTTTTTT.

The chain uses TRBV9 and TRBJ2-1, with 12 bases identical to TRBD2. This CDR3 has 19 residues. J lost 0 bases, V lost 0 bases, and 7 bases had no gene match. CDR1 is SGDLS, CDR2 YYNGEE, per germline. The CDR3 here is CASSVVPGLAGSSYNEQFF. The CDR3 nucleotides read TGTGCCAGCAGCGTAGTCCCGGGACTAGCGGGTAGCTCCTACAATGAGCAGTTCTTC.

In this sample, this clonotype turned up a few times. The rearrangement joins TRBV5-5 to TRBJ2-2, with unresolved D. The germline gives CDR1 SGHKS, CDR2 YYEKEE (reference sequence). Between the trimmed V and J ends, which lost 4 bases and 3 bases, there was a span of 19 bases. CDR3 length equals 17 residues. The CDR3 bases are TGTGCCAGCAGCCACTTGGGAAGGAGCCGGGACACCGGGGAGCTGTTTTTT. This sequence encodes CASSHLGRSRDTGELFF. The full variable domain, completed using reference TRBV5-5 and TRBJ2-2, is DAGVTQSPTHLIKTRGQQVTLRCSPISGHKSVSWYQQVLGQGPQFIFQYYEKEERGRGNFPDRFSARQFPNYSSELNVNALLLGDSALYLCASSHLGRSRDTGELFFGEGSRLTVL.

The V and J genes are TRBV11-2 and TRBJ2-1, with TRBD2 matching over 8 bases. V gave up 4 bases and J gave up 2 bases; unmatched junction bases: 4. CDR1 and CDR2 (germline): SGHAT, FQNNGV. This CDR3 has 15 amino acids. As DNA, the CDR3 is TGTGCCAGCAGCTCCGATAGCGGGACCTACAATGAGCAGTTCTTC. It codes for CASSSDSGTYNEQFF.

J is TRBJ2-1 and V is TRBV11-2; D unresolved. The V end was cut by 6 bases, the J end by 10 bases, with 16 bases between. Looked up from germline, CDR1 is SGHAT and CDR2 is FQNNGV. CDR3 size: 13 residues. CDR3 residues: CASRKLLSYEQFF. CDR3 nucleotides: TGTGCCAGCAGAAAACTACTCTCCTACGAGCAGTTCTTC.

The V and J genes are TRBV30 and TRBJ2-3; no definite D call. This CDR3 contains 13 residues. Trimming shortened V by 0 bases and J by 6 bases, and 10 bases separated the two germline ends. The germline V gene encodes CDR1 GTSNPN and CDR2 SVGIG (reference sequence). The CDR3 sequence is CAWSVRSRDTQYF. The CDR3 DNA follows: TGTGCCTGGAGTGTTCGGTCTAGGGATACGCAGTATTTT.

V gene TRBV5-1 combines with J gene TRBJ2-6, with 8 bases lining up with TRBD1. The germline CDR1 and CDR2 sequences are SGHRS and YFSETQ. The CDR3 is 20 residues long. V lost 4 bases, J lost 0 bases, and 15 bases stayed unmatched. In nucleotides, the CDR3 is TGCGCCAGCAGCCCGGAGGGGGGACAGGCGGGACTCTCTGGGGCCAACGTCCTGACTTTC. This encodes CASSPEGGQAGLSGANVLTF.

This chain links TRBV12-3 or TRBV12-4 with TRBJ1-1; the D gene is possibly TRBD1 (6 bases). V gave up 5 bases and J gave up 10 bases, with 11 bases separating them. The CDR3 has 11 residues. The CDR3, as DNA: TGTGCCAGCAGTCCACAGGGTGCAGCTTTCTTT. The encoded protein is CASSPQGAAFF.

This clonotype was counted ten times or more. The chain couples TRBV6-2 or TRBV6-3 to TRBJ1-5; the match to TRBD1 covers 9 bases. Germline values: CDR1 MNHEY, CDR2 SVGEGT. The length of the CDR3 is 15 residues. The trim removed 6 bases at V and 2 bases at J, leaving 5 bases unmatched. The CDR3 region has the DNA TGTGCCAGCAGGTCACAGGGGGCTGGCAATCAGCCCCAGCATTTT. Amino acid sequence: CASRSQGAGNQPQHF.

The rearrangement uses TRBV12-3 or TRBV12-4 and TRBJ2-4, with 10 bases identical to TRBD2. Trimming cost V 3 bases and J 8 bases; bases outside gene matches: 10. The CDR3 is made up of 16 amino acids. CDR3 region: CASSFRGASGSYIQYF. CDR3 nucleotide sequence: TGTGCCAGCAGTTTCCGAGGGGCTAGCGGGAGTTACATTCAGTACTTC.

This rearrangement joins TRBV7-2 to TRBJ2-1, with D unresolved. V was clipped by 2 bases and J by 8 bases, with 4 bases between them. CDR3 length: 11 residues. CDR1 SGHTA and CDR2 FQGNSA come from the germline V gene. CDR3 amino acids: CASSLPDEQFF. CDR3 in DNA: TGTGCCAGCAGCTTACCAGATGAGCAGTTCTTC.

This rearrangement joins TRBV12-3 or TRBV12-4 to TRBJ1-3, with D hard to call. Trimming stripped 8 bases from V and 0 bases from J, with 8 bases between. The length of the CDR3 is 13 residues. CDR3 in amino acids: CASLRSSGNTIYF. The CDR3, as DNA: TGTGCCAGCCTTAGGAGCTCTGGAAACACCATATATTTT.

The J gene is TRBJ2-7, the V gene TRBV20-1, with 7 bases identical to TRBD1. Germline assignment: CDR1 DFQATT and CDR2 SNEGSKA (reference sequence). This CDR3 comprises 12 residues. The V and J ends lost 6 bases and 2 bases, in that order; junction bases with no gene match: 4. CDR3 sequence (DNA): TGCAGTGCAGAGGACAGGACCTACGAGCAGTACTTC. The encoded protein is CSAEDRTYEQYF.

This clonotype was counted a few times. The chain joins TRBV6-5 to TRBJ2-7; tentatively, D is TRBD1 (6 bases). Trimming stripped 8 bases from V and 7 bases from J, with 15 bases between. Germline V lookup: CDR1 MNHEY, CDR2 SVGAGI. This CDR3 comprises 12 residues. The CDR3 spells CASQGPGSEQYF. CDR3 DNA sequence: TGTGCCAGCCAGGGGCCCGGTTCTGAGCAGTACTTC.

V usage is TRBV3-1 and J usage is TRBJ2-7; 9 bases align to TRBD1. Germline values: CDR1 LGHDT, CDR2 YNNKEL (reference sequence). V gave up 0 bases and J gave up 2 bases; unmatched junction bases: 2. This CDR3 is 15 amino acids long. CDR3 sequence: CASSQETGGPYEQYF. The CDR3, as DNA: TGTGCCAGCAGCCAAGAAACAGGGGGCCCCTACGAGCAGTACTTC.

This chain joins TRBV20-1 and TRBJ1-1; perhaps TRBD1 as D (5 bases). Trimming took 5 bases from V and 2 from J, leaving 15 bases between them. The V gene's germline CDR1 is DFQATT and CDR2 SNEGSKA (reference sequence). The CDR3 is 14 amino acids. CDR3 coding DNA: TGCAGTGCTCGGGGGGGGGGACTAAACACTGAAGCTTTCTTT. Amino acid sequence: CSARGGGLNTEAFF.

This clonotype was detected a few times. CDR3 region: CASSPLGVSNEKLFF. The CDR3 DNA reads as TGTGCCAGCAGCCCCCTCGGAGTCAGTAATGAAAAACTGTTTTTT. The chain carries TRBV12-3 or TRBV12-4 and TRBJ1-4; D ambiguous. Trimming took off 6 bases at V and 4 bases at J, with 15 bases between the two ends. CDR3 length: 15 residues.